The present entry profiles one T cell receptor (beta chain) with its context. This record comes from a study of shared T cell receptors in the human thymus. The data were produced by immunoSEQ multiplex PCR, yet TCRdb's version contains in-frame clones alone and is incomplete. This table holds 540,000 or so clones, approximately 80% found once. These same data were also listed under a study on human thymus T cells. This second study notes: Thymus tissue for the work was resected from patients undergoing corrective heart surgery.

Sequences were obtained from thymocytes. This TCR was sampled from a boy under two years old with a congenital heart defect.

The CDR3 nucleotides are TGTGCTAGTGCCCCCCCCAGGACTAGCGGCACAGATACGCAGTATTTT. Translation gives CASAPPRTSGTDTQYF. This rearrangement joins TRBV12-5 to TRBJ2-3; 9 bases map to TRBD2. From germline, CDR1 is LGHNT and CDR2 FRNRAP. This CDR3 has 16 residues. The J segment lost 1 base and the V segment lost 7 bases, leaving 9 bases of the junction unmatched.